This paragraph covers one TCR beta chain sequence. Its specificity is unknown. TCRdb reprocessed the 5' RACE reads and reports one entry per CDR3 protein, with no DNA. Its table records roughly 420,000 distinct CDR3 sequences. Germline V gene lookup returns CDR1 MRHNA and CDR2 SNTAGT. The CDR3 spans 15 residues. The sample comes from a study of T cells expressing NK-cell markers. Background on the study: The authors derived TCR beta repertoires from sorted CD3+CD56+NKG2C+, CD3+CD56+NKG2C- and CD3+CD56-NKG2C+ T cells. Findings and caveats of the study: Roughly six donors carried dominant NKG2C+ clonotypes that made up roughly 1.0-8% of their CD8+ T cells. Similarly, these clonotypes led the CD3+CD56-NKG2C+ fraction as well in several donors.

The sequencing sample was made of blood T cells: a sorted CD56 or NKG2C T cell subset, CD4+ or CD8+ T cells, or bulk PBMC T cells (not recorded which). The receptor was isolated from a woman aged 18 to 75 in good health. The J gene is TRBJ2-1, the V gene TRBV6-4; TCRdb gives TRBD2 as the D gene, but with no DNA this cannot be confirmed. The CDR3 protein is CASSGQAGGYNEQFF.